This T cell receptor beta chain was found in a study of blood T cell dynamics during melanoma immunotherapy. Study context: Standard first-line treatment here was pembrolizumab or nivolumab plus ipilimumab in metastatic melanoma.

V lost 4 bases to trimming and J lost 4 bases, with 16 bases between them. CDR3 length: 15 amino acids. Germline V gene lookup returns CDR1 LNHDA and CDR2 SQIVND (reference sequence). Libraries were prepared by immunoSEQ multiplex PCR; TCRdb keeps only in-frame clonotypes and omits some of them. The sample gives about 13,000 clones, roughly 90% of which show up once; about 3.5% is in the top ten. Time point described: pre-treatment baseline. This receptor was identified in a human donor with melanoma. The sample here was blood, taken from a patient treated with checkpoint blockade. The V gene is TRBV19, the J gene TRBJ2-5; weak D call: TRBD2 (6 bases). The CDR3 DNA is TGTGCCAGTAGTACAAATACGGGAGCGGGAGAGACCCAGTACTTC. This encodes CASSTNTGAGETQYF.